The present T cell receptor beta chain was sequenced within a study of CD8 T cells in ankylosing spondylitis. Overall study findings and caveats: Seven to nine highly homologous variants formed a TCR beta motif that appeared characteristic of ankylosing spondylitis blood. Researchers reportedly found disease-linked clones significantly enriched in matched ankylosing spondylitis synovial fluid. A CD8+ phenotype characterized the disease-linked clones, which were relatively rare in peripheral blood.

The CDR3 sequence is 13 residues long. V shed 5 bases and J shed 2 bases, with 8 bases lying between them. The V gene's germline CDR1 is SEHNR and CDR2 FQNEAQ (reference sequence). As the method for making TCR beta libraries, quantitative 5'-RACE with molecular barcodes was used. TCRdb analysed the 5' RACE reads with MiXCR anew, one entry per CDR3 protein. The sample includes about 390,000 distinct CDR3 sequences, under 25% of them seen just once. Concerning this clonotype itself: What it recognizes is unknown.

The sequencing sample was made of blood, either unsorted or a sorted T cell fraction (not recorded which). The J gene is TRBJ2-3, the V gene TRBV7-9; unclear D gene. This clonotype originated in a male donor with ankylosing spondylitis. CDR3 sequence: CASSKSSTDTQYF. The CDR3 coding sequence is TGTGCCAGCAGCAAGAGTTCCACAGATACGCAGTATTTT.